Here is one T cell receptor (beta chain) with its context. These data are taken from a study of technical replicates of blood from a handful of donors. Profiling relied on immunoSEQ multiplex PCR, and the TCRdb table lists in-frame clones only, not all of them. This sample yields tens of thousands of clones, of which roughly nine tenths are seen a single time; over 4% belongs to the top ten. V lost 0 bases and J 0 bases, leaving 17 bases between the germline ends. Germline V gene data show CDR1 as GTSNPN and CDR2 as SVGIG (reference sequence). The length of the CDR3 is 17 residues. The sequencing sample was made of PBMCs. This clonotype originated in a human donor in good health. Some clones in this sample may be carry-over from other donors' samples. The V and J genes are TRBV30 and TRBJ1-1; a possible D gene is TRBD1 (6 bases). Here the CDR3 DNA reads TGTGCCTGGAGTGTTACGGACAGACAATACATGAACACTGAAGCTTTCTTT. It translates to CAWSVTDRQYMNTEAFF.